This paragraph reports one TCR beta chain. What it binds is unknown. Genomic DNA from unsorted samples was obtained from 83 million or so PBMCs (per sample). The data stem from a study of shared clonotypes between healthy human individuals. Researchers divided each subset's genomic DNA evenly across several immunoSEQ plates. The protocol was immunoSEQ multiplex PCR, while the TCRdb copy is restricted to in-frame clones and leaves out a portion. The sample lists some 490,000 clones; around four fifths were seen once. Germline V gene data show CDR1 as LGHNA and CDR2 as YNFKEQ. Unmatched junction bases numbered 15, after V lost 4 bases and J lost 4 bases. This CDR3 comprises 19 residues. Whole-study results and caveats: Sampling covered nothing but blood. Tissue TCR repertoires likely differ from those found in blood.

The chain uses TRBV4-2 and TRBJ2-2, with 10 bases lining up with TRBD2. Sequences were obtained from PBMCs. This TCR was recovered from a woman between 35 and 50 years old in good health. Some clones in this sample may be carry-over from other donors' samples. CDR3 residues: CASSLTGTSDGGGTGELFF. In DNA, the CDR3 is TGTGCCAGCAGCCTAACCGGGACTAGCGATGGGGGTGGCACCGGGGAGCTGTTTTTT.